This T cell receptor (beta chain) was recorded in a study of shared clonotypes between healthy human individuals. The overall study: Researchers assigned three CD4 naive, three CD4 memory, two CD8 naive and one CD8 memory plate to each donor.

Study-wide results and limits: Generation probabilities were higher for clonotypes shared across all four sorted-subset donors than for unshared ones. Tissue TCR repertoires likely differ from these blood-only repertoires.

Profiled with immunoSEQ multiplex PCR; TCRdb holds only in-frame clones, not every one. The sample yields roughly 1 million clones, about 76% seen once. Turning to this clone: What it binds is not known.

V gave up 3 bases and J gave up 2 bases, with 8 bases separating them. The germline V gene encodes CDR1 MNHNS and CDR2 SASEGT. The CDR3 spans 14 residues. Sequencing input: memory CD4+ T cells sorted from blood. The subset: CD45RA-negative fraction. The rearrangement uses TRBV6-1 and TRBJ2-4; D unclear. This TCR derives from a young man in good health. This CDR3 reads CASSDRYTKNIQYF. The CDR3 bases are TGTGCCAGCAGTGACAGGTACACCAAAAACATTCAGTACTTC.